This entry concerns a single T cell receptor beta chain. This may stem from a read error, because a much larger clone lies one nucleotide away. Sequencing used immunoSEQ multiplex PCR; TCRdb keeps in-frame clones, though not all of them. The sample has 200,000 or so clones, around 84% seen once. These data come from a study of blood T cell repertoires in COVID-19. Turning to the study itself: The United States, Italy and Spain provided the acute and convalescent COVID-19 samples. The analysed material was cDNA or gDNA that came from T cells, B-cell-depleted T cells, or PBMCs.

V lost 6 bases, J lost 3 bases, and 1 base stayed unmatched. From germline, CDR1 is MNHEY and CDR2 SVGAGI. The length of the CDR3 is 12 residues. This chain links TRBV6-5 with TRBJ1-2; 7 nucleotides match TRBD1. The specimen sequenced was peripheral blood. The receptor's source is a woman aged 55 to 70 who had recovered from COVID-19. CDR3 sequence: CASSGTDYGYTF. The CDR3, as DNA: TGTGCCAGCAGCGGGACAGACTATGGCTACACCTTC.